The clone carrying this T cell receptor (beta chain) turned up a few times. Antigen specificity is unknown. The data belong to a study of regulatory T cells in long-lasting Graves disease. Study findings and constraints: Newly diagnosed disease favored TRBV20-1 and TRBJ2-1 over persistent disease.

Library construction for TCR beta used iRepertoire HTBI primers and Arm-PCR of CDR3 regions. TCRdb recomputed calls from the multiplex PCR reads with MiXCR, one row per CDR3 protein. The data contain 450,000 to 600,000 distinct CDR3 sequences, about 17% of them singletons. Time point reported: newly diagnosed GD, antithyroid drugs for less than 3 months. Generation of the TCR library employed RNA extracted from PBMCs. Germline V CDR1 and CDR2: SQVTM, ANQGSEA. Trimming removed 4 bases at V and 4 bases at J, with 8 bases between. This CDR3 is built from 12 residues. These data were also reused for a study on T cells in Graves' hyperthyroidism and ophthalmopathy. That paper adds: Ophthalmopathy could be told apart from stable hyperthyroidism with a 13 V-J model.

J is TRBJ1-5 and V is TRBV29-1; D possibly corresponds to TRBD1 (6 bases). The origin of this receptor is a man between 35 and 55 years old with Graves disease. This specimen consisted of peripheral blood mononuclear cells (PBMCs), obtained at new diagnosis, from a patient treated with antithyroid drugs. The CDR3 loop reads CSVVQGNQPQHF. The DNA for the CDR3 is TGCAGCGTTGTACAGGGAAATCAGCCCCAGCATTTT.